These 13 T cell receptor beta chains came from one sample sequenced in a study of Graves' ophthalmopathy and Graves' hyperthyroidism. The study amplified TCR beta CDR3 regions using RNA transcripts. HTBI primers were employed in first-round RT-PCR, then a second-round multiplex PCR followed. TCRdb called the multiplex PCR reads again in MiXCR, with one record for every CDR3 protein. The profile shows about 1.1 million distinct CDR3 sequences, roughly 35% of them singletons. Sequenced input: peripheral blood or thyroid tissue (not recorded which). These receptors all come from an adult man with Graves' hyperthyroidism.

V usage is TRBV7-2 and J usage is TRBJ1-2; D call uncertain. V was trimmed by 0 bases and J by 1 base, leaving 18 bases between them. This CDR3 spans 18 amino acids. Per the germline V gene, CDR1 is SGHTA and CDR2 is FQGNSA. The CDR3 sequence is CASSLALSGLGLNYGYTF. CDR3 DNA: TGTGCCAGCAGCTTAGCGCTTTCAGGATTAGGCCTTAACTATGGCTACACCTTC. The full variable domain, with the rest looked up from reference TRBV7-2 and TRBJ1-2, is GAGVSQSPSNKVTEKGKDVELRCDPISGHTALYWYRQSLGQGLEFLIYFQGNSAPDKSGLPSDRFSAERTGGSVSTLTIQRTQQEDSAVYLCASSLALSGLGLNYGYTFGSGTRLTVV.

This clonotype was detected a few times. CDR3 in DNA: TGTGCCAGCAGGGAGGGCCTAAACGACAATGAGCAGTTCTTC. Translated: CASREGLNDNEQFF. V gene TRBV7-2 combines with J gene TRBJ2-1; D may be TRBD2 (6 bases). This CDR3 is 14 amino acids long. Trimming left V 6 bases short and J 5 bases short, with 14 bases between. The germline gives CDR1 SGHTA, CDR2 FQGNSA. The full variable domain, rest sourced from reference TRBV7-2 and TRBJ2-1, is GAGVSQSPSNKVTEKGKDVELRCDPISGHTALYWYRQSLGQGLEFLIYFQGNSAPDKSGLPSDRFSAERTGGSVSTLTIQRTQQEDSAVYLCASREGLNDNEQFFGPGTRLTVL.

This clonotype was observed at least ten times. This chain connects TRBV13 to TRBJ1-4; D is unclear. Germline V lookup: CDR1 PRHDT, CDR2 FYEKMQ (reference sequence). The CDR3 has 14 residues. Trimming took 0 bases from V and 10 from J, leaving 12 bases between them. CDR3 region: CASSLGRETGKLFF. The CDR3 DNA follows: TGTGCCAGCAGCTTAGGTAGGGAGACGGGAAAACTGTTTTTT. Looking up the rest from reference TRBV13 and TRBJ1-4 gives the full variable domain: AAGVIQSPRHLIKEKRETATLKCYPIPRHDTVYWYQQGPGQDPQFLISFYEKMQSDKGSIPDRFSAQQFSDYHSELNMSSLELGDSALYFCASSLGRETGKLFFGSGTQLSVL.

This clonotype has at least ten counts. The rearrangement joins TRBV19 to TRBJ1-1; D remains unclear. Germline assignment: CDR1 LNHDA and CDR2 SQIVND (reference sequence). There are 14 residues in the CDR3. V was pared by 8 bases and J by 4 bases, with 17 bases between. The CDR3 DNA follows: TGTGCCAGTTTCGCGGACCCTGCAGTCACTGAAGCTTTCTTT. Translated: CASFADPAVTEAFF. Combining the CDR3 with reference TRBV19 and TRBJ1-1 gives the whole variable domain DGGITQSPKYLFRKEGQNVTLSCEQNLNHDAMYWYRQDPGQGLRLIYYSQIVNDFQKGDIAEGYSVSREKKESFPLTVTSAQKNPTAFYLCASFADPAVTEAFFGQGTRLTVV.

This clonotype was seen a handful of times. The rearrangement links TRBV29-1 to TRBJ2-3, with TRBD2 matching over 9 bases. CDR1 and CDR2 (germline): SQVTM, ANQGSEA. The CDR3 has 14 residues. J was trimmed by 5 bases and V by 5 bases; bases with no gene match: 8. CDR3 DNA sequence: TGCAGCGTTCCGAGCGGGAGGTATGGAGATACGCAGTATTTT. Its protein product is CSVPSGRYGDTQYF.

Only a few counts were recorded for this clonotype. The V call is TRBV7-9, the J call TRBJ1-1, with D uncertain. This CDR3 has 14 residues. The germline V and J ends were trimmed by 3 bases and 13 bases, with 21 bases remaining between them. Germline CDR1 and CDR2: SEHNR and FQNEAQ (reference sequence). CDR3 in amino acids: CASSFENTGVGIFF. As DNA, the CDR3 is TGTGCCAGCAGCTTCGAGAACACCGGGGTGGGGATTTTCTTT.

This clonotype was seen repeatedly, ten times or more. The J gene is TRBJ2-7, the V gene TRBV10-3; the D call may be TRBD1 or TRBD2 (5 bases each). V lost 2 bases and J lost 2, with 10 bases in between. CDR1 is ENHRY and CDR2 is SYGVKD in the germline V gene. The length of the CDR3 is 14 residues. Here the CDR3 reads CAISERDGPYEQYF. CDR3 nucleotides: TGTGCCATCAGTGAGCGGGACGGCCCCTACGAGCAGTACTTC.

This chain links TRBV4-3 with TRBJ1-5; maybe TRBD1 (6 bases). Germline V gene lookup returns CDR1 LGHNA and CDR2 YSLEER. The CDR3 is 18 amino acids. V was cut by 0 bases and J by 0 bases, with 15 bases left in between. The CDR3 region has the DNA TGCGCCAGCAGCCAAGAGCTCGGACAGCCTTATAGCAATCAGCCCCAGCATTTT. This translates into CASSQELGQPYSNQPQHF.

This clonotype was counted ten times or more. V is TRBV9 and J is TRBJ2-7; 11 nucleotides line up with TRBD2. There are 16 residues in the CDR3. Per germline, CDR1 SGDLS and CDR2 YYNGEE. J gave up 2 bases and V 0 bases, and 4 bases lay outside the gene matches. The chain's CDR3 is CASSVEPSGGTYEQYF. For the CDR3, the DNA is TGTGCCAGCAGCGTAGAGCCTAGCGGGGGGACCTACGAGCAGTACTTC.

This clonotype was seen a handful of times. V is TRBV6-2 or TRBV6-3 and J is TRBJ1-1; 7 bases match TRBD1. This CDR3 has 15 residues. After removal of 6 bases from V and 1 base from J, the junction contained 8 bases not matched to a gene. Germline lookup yields CDR1 MNHEY and CDR2 SVGEGT. The CDR3 protein is CASREMGQPNTEAFF. In nucleotides, the CDR3 is TGTGCCAGCAGGGAGATGGGACAGCCGAACACTGAAGCTTTCTTT.

This rearrangement joins TRBV10-3 to TRBJ2-7; 7 positions match TRBD2. Germline values: CDR1 ENHRY, CDR2 SYGVKD. There are 15 residues in the CDR3. Trimming cost V 3 bases and J 6 bases; bases outside gene matches: 11. This CDR3 reads CAISEKGRGRGEQYF. For the CDR3, the DNA is TGTGCCATCAGTGAAAAGGGACGGGGGAGGGGCGAGCAGTACTTC.

This clonotype appeared a few times. The rearrangement uses TRBV10-3 and TRBJ1-2; TRBD1 matches at 8 bases. The CDR3 length is 14 residues. Germline trimming cut 8 bases from V and 3 bases from J; bases unmatched to any gene: 8. Germline V lookup: CDR1 ENHRY, CDR2 SYGVKD. CDR3 nucleotide sequence: TGTGCCATCGGAGACAGGGGCGCGGACTATGGCTACACCTTC. Protein: CAIGDRGADYGYTF.

The chain couples TRBV15 to TRBJ1-5; 9 nucleotides agree with TRBD1. The CDR3 sequence is 14 residues long. Germline V gives CDR1 LNHNV, CDR2 YYDKDF (reference sequence). V was pared by 5 bases and J by 5 bases, with 4 bases of the junction left unmatched. Here the CDR3 DNA reads TGTGCCACCAGCCCGGGACAGGGCTATCAGCCCCAGCATTTT. It is translated as CATSPGQGYQPQHF.